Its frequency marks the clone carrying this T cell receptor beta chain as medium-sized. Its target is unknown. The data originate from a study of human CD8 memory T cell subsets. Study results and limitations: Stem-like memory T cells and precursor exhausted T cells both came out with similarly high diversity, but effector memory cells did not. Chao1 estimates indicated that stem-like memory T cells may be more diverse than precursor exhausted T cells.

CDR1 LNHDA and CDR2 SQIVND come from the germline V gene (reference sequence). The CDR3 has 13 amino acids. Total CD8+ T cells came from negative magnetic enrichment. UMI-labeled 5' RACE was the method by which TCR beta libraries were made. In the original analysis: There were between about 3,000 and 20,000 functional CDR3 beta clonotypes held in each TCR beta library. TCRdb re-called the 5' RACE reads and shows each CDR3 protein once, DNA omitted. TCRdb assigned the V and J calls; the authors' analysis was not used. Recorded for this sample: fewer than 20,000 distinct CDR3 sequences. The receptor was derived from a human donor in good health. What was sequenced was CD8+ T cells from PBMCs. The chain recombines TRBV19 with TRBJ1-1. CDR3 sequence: CASSMAHNTEAFF.